This T cell receptor (beta chain) was captured in a study of blood T cell repertoires in COVID-19. About the study: PBMCs, B-cell-depleted T cells, or T cells provided the cDNA or gDNA that made up the material.

The CDR3 extends over 15 amino acids. Per germline, CDR1 SNHLY and CDR2 FYNNEI. V dropped 6 bases and J dropped 5; count of bases not matched to a gene: 7. Sequencing used immunoSEQ multiplex PCR; TCRdb keeps in-frame clones, though not all of them. The sample lists about 440,000 clones; roughly 87% were seen once. Those who participated ranged in age from roughly 18 to 90 years and resided in 20 to 25 US areas. Researchers sorted participants into cohorts using their self-reported clinical history. The material sequenced was PBMCs or T cells enriched from blood (not recorded which). This TCR derives from a man aged 18 to 30 who had recovered from COVID-19. The chain employs TRBV2 and TRBJ2-5, with 12 positions matching TRBD2. The DNA for the CDR3 is TGTGCCAGCAGATCTAGCGGGGGGGCCTTTGAGACCCAGTACTTC. It encodes CASRSSGGAFETQYF.